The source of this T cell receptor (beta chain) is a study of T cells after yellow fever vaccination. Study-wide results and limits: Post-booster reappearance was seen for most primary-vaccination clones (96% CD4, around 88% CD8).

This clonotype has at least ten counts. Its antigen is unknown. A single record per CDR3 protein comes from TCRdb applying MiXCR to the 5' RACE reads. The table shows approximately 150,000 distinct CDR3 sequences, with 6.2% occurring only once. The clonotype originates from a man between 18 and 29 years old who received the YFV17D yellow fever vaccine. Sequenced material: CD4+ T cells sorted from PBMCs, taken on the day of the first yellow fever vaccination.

The CDR3 nucleotides read TGCGCCAGCAGCCAAGAAGGGAGTTGGCAGGGGAGATCTAATGAAATTAATTCACCCCTCCACTTT. It yields the protein CASSQEGSWQGRSNEINSPLHF. This chain joins TRBV4-1 and TRBJ1-6, with D maybe TRBD1 (6 bases). V was pared by 0 bases and J by 6 bases, with 30 bases between. The CDR3 loop spans 22 amino acids. From germline, CDR1 is MGHRA and CDR2 YSYEKL.